A single sample gave rise to the 26 T cell receptor beta chains below, sequenced in a study of T cell clonality in common variable immunodeficiency. Libraries were prepared by immunoSEQ multiplex PCR; TCRdb keeps only in-frame clonotypes and omits some of them. The data show 25,000 to 40,000 clones, none appearing only once, with more than 3% held by the ten largest. Specimen: peripheral blood mononuclear cells. All receptors derive from a person between 18 and 75 years old in good health.

This clone showed up many times. The DNA ends 3 residues before the CDR3 does, and the rest of the CDR3 is filled in from the germline J gene. The genes are TRBV5-1 and TRBJ2-2; TRBD1 matches 11 bases. The CDR3 consists of 17 residues. Germline CDR1 is SGHRS and CDR2 is YFSETQ. V lost 1 base and J lost 1; bases outside the gene matches: 3. The chain's CDR3 is CASSLSGTGGNTGELFF. CDR3 bases read: TGCGCCAGCAGCTTGTCCGGGACAGGGGGGAACACCGGGGAG.

This clone was recorded many times. This CDR3 is CASSLAVASTDTQYF. CDR3 DNA (partial): TGTGCCAGCAGCTTGGCCGTGGCTTCCACAGATACG. V gene TRBV5-5 combines with J gene TRBJ2-3; D is ambiguous. The read ends 3 residues before the CDR3 terminus; that terminus is restored from the germline J gene. The CDR3 is 15 amino acids. Trimming removed 0 bases at V and 2 bases at J, with 10 bases between. The germline V gene has CDR1 SGHKS and CDR2 YYEKEE (reference sequence).

This clone occurred many times. The read gets to within 3 residues of the CDR3 end, and the germline J gene fills in the rest. The chain combines TRBV20-1 with TRBJ1-2, with 8 nucleotides matching TRBD1. The germline CDR1 and CDR2 sequences are DFQATT and SNEGSKA (reference sequence). With 5 bases clipped from V and 0 bases from J, the junction kept 2 bases outside the gene matches. The length of the CDR3 is 13 residues. The CDR3 protein is CSAHRGTNYGYTF. The part of the CDR3 DNA that was read is TGCAGTGCTCACAGGGGGACTAACTATGGC.

This clone was counted ten times or more. The CDR3 goes on 3 residues after the read ends, and that part is filled in from the germline J gene. The chain couples TRBV5-3 to TRBJ1-1; D not resolved. TRBV5-3 is an ORF, and what it does is uncertain. The germline V and J ends were trimmed by 5 bases and 1 base, with 9 bases remaining between them. The CDR3 is 13 amino acids. CDR3 DNA, as far as it was read: TGTGCCAGAAGAAGGGTGCAGAACACTGAA. Translated: CARRRVQNTE. The whole CDR3 sequence is CARRRVQNTEAFF.

This clone was detected only a few times. The sequence runs out 3 residues before the end of the CDR3; the remainder is reconstructed from the germline J gene. The chain uses TRBV6-2 or TRBV6-3 and TRBJ2-3; D possibly corresponds to TRBD2 (6 bases). The CDR3 covers 13 residues. Germline loops: CDR1 MNHEY, CDR2 SVGEGT. The CDR3 protein is CASLTGSGETQYF. The part of the CDR3 DNA that was read is TGTGCCAGCCTAACCGGGTCGGGGGAGACG.

At least ten counts were recorded for this clone. The read ends 3 residues shy of where the CDR3 ends; the end is completed using the germline J gene. The chain couples TRBV7-9 to TRBJ2-7; D remains ambiguous. CDR3 length: 13 amino acids. Per the germline V gene, CDR1 is SEHNR and CDR2 is FQNEAQ (reference sequence). V dropped 1 base and J dropped 3 bases, with 7 bases sitting between them. CDR3 sequence reads: CASSLGSIYEQYF. The CDR3 bases that were read are TGTGCCAGCAGCTTAGGCAGTATCTACGAG.

In its sample, this clone was seen many times. The read ends 3 residues before the CDR3 terminus; that terminus is restored from the germline J gene. The chain is built from TRBV4-1 and TRBJ1-4, with D possibly being TRBD1 (5 bases). The ends were cut back, 2 bases at V and 4 bases at J, with 11 bases in the middle. From germline, CDR1 is MGHRA and CDR2 YSYEKL. The CDR3 extends over 15 amino acids. CDR3 bases read: TGCGCCAGCAGCCAATTTCCGGGGGGTAATGAAAAA. Protein sequence: CASSQFPGGNEK. The full CDR3 is CASSQFPGGNEKLFF.

This clone was recorded at least ten times. Being one base from a much bigger clone, this may be a read error. The DNA ends 3 residues before the CDR3 does, and the rest of the CDR3 is filled in from the germline J gene. The rearrangement links TRBV29-1 to TRBJ1-4; tentative D call: TRBD1 (5 bases). The CDR3 runs 14 residues. CDR1 SQVTM and CDR2 ANQGSEA come from the germline V gene. The CDR3 here is CSVKVNSGANVLFF. CDR3 bases read: TGCAGCGTTAAGGTCAACTCTGGGGCCAACGTA.

The table lists this clone with many counts. The read is 3 residues too short to cover the CDR3 end, so that end is filled in from the germline J gene. V is TRBV12-3 or TRBV12-4 and J is TRBJ2-1, with D unclear. V was cut by 5 bases and J by 4 bases, with 12 bases left in between. This CDR3 contains 14 residues. The sequenced CDR3 bases are TGTGCCAGCAGTGATGACTTAGTTTACAATGAG. Residues: CASSDDLVYNE. The whole CDR3 sequence is CASSDDLVYNEQFF.

This clone appeared many times. The read halts 3 residues ahead of the CDR3 end, with the missing end drawn from the germline J gene. The chain recombines TRBV20-1 with TRBJ2-5; 7 bases match TRBD1. CDR1 and CDR2 from the germline V gene are DFQATT and SNEGSKA (reference sequence). Trimming at V came to 1 base and at J to 1 base, leaving 3 bases not matched to a gene. CDR3 length equals 14 residues. The chain's CDR3 is CSARVGTVQETQYF. The sequenced CDR3 bases are TGCAGTGCTAGAGTTGGGACAGTCCAAGAGACC.

In its sample, this clone was seen many times. The CDR3 end falls 3 residues outside the read, so it is completed with the germline J gene. The V gene is TRBV5-5, the J gene TRBJ1-2; a possible D gene is TRBD1 (6 bases). The CDR3 extends over 15 amino acids. V dropped 1 base and J dropped 2 bases, with 12 bases sitting between them. Germline CDR1 is SGHKS and CDR2 is YYEKEE (reference sequence). Incomplete CDR3 DNA: TGTGCCAGCAGCTTGAGCAGGGGCCGCAACTATGGC. It specifies CASSLSRGRNYG. The CDR3, in full, reads CASSLSRGRNYGYTF.

There are many counts of this clone. Coverage ceases 3 residues before the CDR3 finishes, and the germline J gene fills in the end. V usage is TRBV7-9 and J usage is TRBJ2-4, with TRBD2 matching over 8 bases. Germline CDR1 reads SEHNR; CDR2 reads FQNEAQ (reference sequence). CDR3 length: 14 residues. CDR3 bases read: TGTGCCAGCAGCTTAGAGACTAGCGTCCATCCT. It is translated as CASSLETSVHP. The CDR3 in its entirety is CASSLETSVHPQYF.

The table lists this clone with many counts. The CDR3 end is not reached by the read, which stops 3 residues before it; the germline J gene fills it in. The rearrangement uses TRBV20-1 and TRBJ1-5, with D possibly TRBD1 on 6 matching bases. The CDR3 spans 17 residues. Trimming stripped 0 bases from V and 0 bases from J, with 15 bases between. The germline gives CDR1 DFQATT, CDR2 SNEGSKA (reference sequence). The covered CDR3 bases are TGCAGTGCTAGAGATCCGAGGACAGATTATAGCAATCAGCCC. Encoded protein: CSARDPRTDYSNQP. The full-length CDR3 reads as CSARDPRTDYSNQPQHF.

There are many counts of this clone. The CDR3 goes on 3 residues after the read ends, and that part is filled in from the germline J gene. The genes are TRBV4-1 and TRBJ2-7; D gene ambiguous. Germline loops: CDR1 MGHRA, CDR2 YSYEKL. The CDR3 length is 15 residues. V was shortened by 1 base and J by 3 bases, with 13 bases between the two germline ends. The part of the CDR3 DNA that was read is TGCGCCAGCAGCCAAGGACACGGCGAGGACTACGAG. This encodes CASSQGHGEDYE. The CDR3 as a whole reads CASSQGHGEDYEQYF.

This clone has more than one count but fewer than ten. Relative to the germline gene, one junction end is altered; a read error may explain this. The read is 3 residues too short to cover the CDR3 end, so that end is filled in from the germline J gene. Other DNA variants within this sample encode the same CDR3. V usage is TRBV5-1 and J usage is TRBJ1-3, with no clear D. CDR1 and CDR2 (germline): SGHRS, YFSETQ. The length of the CDR3 is 15 residues. The CDR3 loop is CASKSGFLSGNTIYF. Partial CDR3 DNA: TGCGCCAGCAAGAGCGGGTTCCTCTCTGGAAACACG.

For this clone: The read terminates 3 residues before the CDR3 end, so the remaining end is supplied by the germline J gene. The genes are TRBV18 and TRBJ2-3; 7 nucleotides agree with TRBD2. CDR3 length: 15 amino acids. CDR1 is KGHSH and CDR2 is LQKENI in the germline V gene. The CDR3 DNA, read in part, is TGTGCCAGCTCACCACGCCTAGCGGATCAAGAGACG. Its protein is CASSPRLADQET. The complete CDR3 sequence is CASSPRLADQETQYF.

Notes on this clone: The read terminates 3 residues before the CDR3 end, so the remaining end is supplied by the germline J gene. This sequence joins TRBV7-6 and TRBJ1-2; no definite D call. Germline lookup yields CDR1 SGHVS and CDR2 FNYEAQ. The CDR3 runs to 12 residues. The CDR3 loop reads CASSSGSYDYTF. The part of the CDR3 DNA that was read is TGTGCCAGCAGCTCAGGCTCCTACGAC.

This clone was detected only a few times. A junction end diverges from the germline sequence, so it may reflect a read error. Incomplete CDR3 DNA: TGTGCCTGGAGTGAATCGGGGAAGGGGACAGATCCG. It encodes CAWSESGKGTDP. The whole CDR3 protein reads CAWSESGKGTDPQYF. The chain combines TRBV30 with TRBJ2-3; 7 bases fit TRBD1. The CDR3 is cut off 3 residues early in the read; its end comes from the germline J gene. The CDR3 loop spans 15 amino acids. Germline CDR1 reads GTSNPN; CDR2 reads SVGIG (reference sequence).

This clone was observed many times. The CDR3 end is not reached by the read, which stops 3 residues before it; the germline J gene fills it in. This chain links TRBV12-3 or TRBV12-4 with TRBJ2-3, with TRBD2 matching 8 bases. Unmatched junction bases numbered 7, after V lost 5 bases and J lost 3 bases. The CDR3 loop spans 15 amino acids. The CDR3 region is CASSRRERGTDTQYF. The CDR3 DNA, read in part, is TGTGCCAGCAGTCGTAGAGAGCGGGGGACAGATACG.

In regard to this clone: The read comes to an end 3 residues before the CDR3 does, leaving the germline J gene to fill in the end. V is TRBV30 and J is TRBJ1-2; D gene uncertain. CDR3 length: 13 amino acids. Germline V lookup: CDR1 GTSNPN, CDR2 SVGIG (reference sequence). The chain's CDR3 is CAIWASGKYDYTF. The sequenced part of the CDR3 DNA is TGTGCCATTTGGGCTAGCGGAAAATACGAC.

This clone has just a few counts. The read ends 3 residues before the CDR3 terminus; that terminus is restored from the germline J gene. The V gene is TRBV7-9, the J gene TRBJ1-1; D not certain. Deletions cut 5 bases from V and 0 bases from J, with 13 bases between. The germline gives CDR1 SEHNR, CDR2 FQNEAQ (reference sequence). The CDR3 length is 15 residues. The covered CDR3 bases are TGTGCCAGCAGCCGTTGGTCTGGGCTGAACACTGAA. As protein: CASSRWSGLNTE. The full CDR3 reads CASSRWSGLNTEAFF.

This clone was seen many times. Germline is not matched at one junction end, which may reflect a read error. With the read ending 3 residues before the CDR3 end, the germline J gene is used to fill in that end. V is TRBV4-2 and J is TRBJ2-3; TRBD2 matches 13 bases. CDR1 LGHNA and CDR2 YNFKEQ come from the germline V gene. This CDR3 has 15 amino acids. The CDR3 spells CASSPTSGGADTQYF. CDR3 bases read: TGCGCCAGCAGCCCCACTAGCGGGGGGGCAGATACG.

This clone was found many times. The CDR3 is cut off 3 residues early in the read; its end comes from the germline J gene. This sequence joins TRBV5-1 and TRBJ1-6; 7 positions agree with TRBD1. The CDR3 is made up of 13 amino acids. Germline V CDR1 and CDR2: SGHRS, YFSETQ. The V segment lost 4 bases and the J segment 9 bases; nucleotides outside the gene matches: 4. CDR3 DNA, as far as it was read: TGCGCCAGCAGCGTACAGGGGAGTTCACCC. Translating it yields CASSVQGSSP. The complete CDR3 sequence is CASSVQGSSPLHF. Looking up the rest from reference TRBV5-1 and TRBJ1-6 gives the full variable domain: KAGVTQTPRYLIKTRGQQVTLSCSPISGHRSVSWYQQTPGQGLQFLFEYFSETQRNKGNFPGRFSGRQFSNSRSEMNVSTLELGDSALYLCASSVQGSSPLHFGNGTRLTVT.

This clone was found many times. Read sequence stops 3 residues before the CDR3 end, and the germline J gene provides the missing end. The V gene is TRBV15, the J gene TRBJ1-1; TRBD1 agrees at 10 bases. Germline CDR1 and CDR2: LNHNV and YYDKDF (reference sequence). This CDR3 region has 13 residues. Unmatched junction bases numbered 3, after V lost 6 bases and J lost 5 bases. The CDR3 bases that were read are TGTGCCACCAGGGGGACAGGGGAAACTGAA. It codes for CATRGTGETE. The CDR3, in full, reads CATRGTGETEAFF.

The table lists this clone with many counts. The read halts 3 residues ahead of the CDR3 end, with the missing end drawn from the germline J gene. The chain is built from TRBV29-1 and TRBJ2-3, with a weak D call TRBD1 (5 bases). CDR3 length: 14 residues. CDR1 SQVTM and CDR2 ANQGSEA come from the germline V gene. V lost 3 bases to trimming and J lost 2 bases, with 12 bases between them. The CDR3 DNA, read in part, is TGCAGCGTTGATACAGGCCGCCTCACAGATACG. Translated: CSVDTGRLTDT. The whole CDR3 is CSVDTGRLTDTQYF.

In this sample, this clone turned up many times. The read falls 3 residues short of the CDR3 end, and the missing part is taken from the germline J gene. J is TRBJ2-2 and V is TRBV7-9; TRBD1 matches 9 bases. The CDR3 spans 14 residues. The V and J ends lost 5 bases and 6 bases, in that order; junction bases with no gene match: 4. Germline CDR1 SEHNR, CDR2 FQNEAQ (reference sequence). The sequenced part of the CDR3 DNA is TGTGCCAGCAGCCCGACAGGGGGGCCCGGGGAG. Translated, it gives CASSPTGGPGE. The complete CDR3 protein is CASSPTGGPGELFF.